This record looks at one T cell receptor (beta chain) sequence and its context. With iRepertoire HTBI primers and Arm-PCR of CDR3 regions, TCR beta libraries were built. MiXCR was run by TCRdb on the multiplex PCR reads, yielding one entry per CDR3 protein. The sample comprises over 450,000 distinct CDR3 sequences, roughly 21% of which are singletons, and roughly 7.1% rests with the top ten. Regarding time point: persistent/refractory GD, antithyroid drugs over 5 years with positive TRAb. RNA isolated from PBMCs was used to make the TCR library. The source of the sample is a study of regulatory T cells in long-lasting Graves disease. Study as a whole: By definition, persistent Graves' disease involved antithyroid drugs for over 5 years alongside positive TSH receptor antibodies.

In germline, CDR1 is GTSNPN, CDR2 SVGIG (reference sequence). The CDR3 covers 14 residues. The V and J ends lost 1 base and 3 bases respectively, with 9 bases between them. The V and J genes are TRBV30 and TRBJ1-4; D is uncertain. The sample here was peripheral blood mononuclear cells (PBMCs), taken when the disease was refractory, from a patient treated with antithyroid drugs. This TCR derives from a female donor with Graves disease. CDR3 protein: CAWSEGSANEKLFF. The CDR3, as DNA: TGTGCCTGGAGTGAGGGCAGTGCTAATGAAAAACTGTTTTTT.